This passage covers 25 T cell receptor beta chains from one sample sequenced in a study of T cells in women clearing cervical HPV infection. Clones were read by immunoSEQ multiplex PCR, and TCRdb kept only the in-frame ones, dropping some. This sample carries about 39,000 clones, with roughly 6% going to the ten biggest clones. The specimen sequenced was blood buffy coat. These receptors originate from a woman aged 18-70 years with a cervical HPV16 infection that either progressed to CIN3+ or cleared (not recorded which).

For this clone: The CDR3 end falls 3 residues outside the read, so it is completed with the germline J gene. The V gene is TRBV2, the J gene TRBJ1-2; D not resolved. Germline lookup yields CDR1 SNHLY and CDR2 FYNNEI. The CDR3 consists of 14 residues. The V end was cut by 7 bases, the J end by 5 bases, with 17 bases between. CDR3 amino acids: CASNPSTVAYGYTF. The CDR3 DNA, read in part, is TGTGCCAGCAACCCCAGCACAGTCGCATATGGC.

CDR3 in amino acids: CASSVDRDYEKLFF. The CDR3 bases that were read are TGTGCCAGCAGCGTCGACAGGGATTATGAAAAG. The gene calls are TRBV14 and TRBJ2-2, with TRBD1 matching over 7 bases. The CDR3 end falls 3 residues outside the read, so it is completed with the germline J gene. Germline-derived CDR1 and CDR2 are SGHDN and FVKESK. The CDR3 spans 14 residues.

As to this clone: The read ends 3 residues before the CDR3 terminus; that terminus is restored from the germline J gene. This rearrangement joins TRBV11-1 to TRBJ2-1, with D possibly matching TRBD2 (6 bases). V dropped 5 bases and J dropped 4 bases, with 9 bases sitting between them. The CDR3 is made up of 13 amino acids. CDR1 and CDR2 from the germline V gene are SGHAT and FQDESV (reference sequence). CDR3 residues: CASSATSYNEQFF. CDR3 bases read: TGTGCCAGCAGCGCGACTAGTTACAATGAG.

With regard to this clone: The read comes to an end 3 residues before the CDR3 does, leaving the germline J gene to fill in the end. The chain combines TRBV6-2 or TRBV6-3 with TRBJ2-7, with a tentative D call TRBD1 (6 bases). The V gene lost 6 bases and the J gene lost 0 bases, with 15 bases spanning the gap. The CDR3 has 15 residues. The germline V gene has CDR1 MNHEY and CDR2 SVGEGT. The CDR3: CASRTQGWSSYEQYF. The sequenced CDR3 bases are TGTGCCAGCAGAACCCAGGGGTGGAGCTCCTACGAG.

A word on this clone: From the germline J gene comes the end of the CDR3, since the read stops 3 residues before it. This sequence joins TRBV20-1 and TRBJ1-2, with 9 bases lining up with TRBD1. The CDR3 has 13 amino acids. The germline V gene encodes CDR1 DFQATT and CDR2 SNEGSKA (reference sequence). The CDR3 DNA, read in part, is TGCAGTGCTAGCATGGACAGGGGACTCGGC. Translation: CSASMDRGLG. Given in full, the CDR3 is CSASMDRGLGYTF.

Of note for this clone: The read ends 3 residues early relative to the CDR3; the germline J gene fills the gap. V gene TRBV19 combines with J gene TRBJ2-4; 9 positions agree with TRBD2. The CDR3 is 17 residues long. Germline V gives CDR1 LNHDA, CDR2 SQIVND (reference sequence). Incomplete CDR3 DNA: TGTGCCACCAGATCGACCAGGGTAGCGGGGGCTAACTATGGT. Its translation: CATRSTRVAGANYG. The whole CDR3 reads CATRSTRVAGANYGQYF.

A word on this clone: The read halts 3 residues ahead of the CDR3 end, with the missing end drawn from the germline J gene. The genes are TRBV5-6 and TRBJ1-6, with no clear D. Germline V gives CDR1 SGHDT, CDR2 YYEEEE. Trimming took off 2 bases at V and 7 bases at J, with 10 bases between the two ends. This CDR3 has 14 amino acids. Incomplete CDR3 DNA: TGTGCCAGCAGCTTCGGCGGCGGGAATTCACCC. Translated, it gives CASSFGGGNSP. The entire CDR3 sequence reads CASSFGGGNSPLHF.

About this clone: The read falls 3 residues short of the CDR3 end, and the missing part is taken from the germline J gene. The chain is built from TRBV5-1 and TRBJ1-1; D call uncertain. The V end was cut by 2 bases, the J end by 0 bases, with 8 bases between. The CDR3 length is 14 residues. The germline V gene has CDR1 SGHRS and CDR2 YFSETQ. CDR3 DNA (partial): TGCGCCAGCAGCTTCCTACAGATGAACACTGAA. This translates into CASSFLQMNTE. The entire CDR3 reads CASSFLQMNTEAFF.

Worth noting for this clone: The CDR3 is cut off 3 residues early in the read; its end comes from the germline J gene. V is TRBV19 and J is TRBJ2-2; D might be TRBD1 or TRBD2, each matching 5 bases. The CDR3 is 14 residues long. Per the germline V gene, CDR1 is LNHDA and CDR2 is SQIVND (reference sequence). Trimming removed 5 bases at V and 5 bases at J, with 12 bases between. The part of the CDR3 DNA that was read is TGTGCCAGTAGTGACAGAGGGAGAACCGGGGAG. Translated, it gives CASSDRGRTGE. The whole CDR3 reads CASSDRGRTGELFF.

Concerning this clone itself: The read ends 3 residues shy of where the CDR3 ends; the end is completed using the germline J gene. The rearrangement uses TRBV20-1 and TRBJ1-2; 10 bases match TRBD1. The CDR3 totals 13 residues. Per germline, CDR1 DFQATT and CDR2 SNEGSKA (reference sequence). Germline trimming cut 6 bases from V and 7 bases from J; bases unmatched to any gene: 8. CDR3 sequence reads: CSALTGGFFGYTF. CDR3 DNA, as far as it was read: TGCAGTGCGTTGACAGGGGGCTTCTTTGGC.

CDR3 protein: CASSISRGGYEQYF. The part of the CDR3 DNA that was read is TGTGCCAGTAGTATCTCCAGGGGCGGCTACGAG. The rearrangement joins TRBV19 to TRBJ2-7, with D possibly matching TRBD1 (6 bases). The read ends 3 residues before the CDR3 terminus; that terminus is restored from the germline J gene. Germline-derived CDR1 and CDR2 are LNHDA and SQIVND (reference sequence). V was pared by 3 bases and J by 3 bases, with 12 bases between. There are 14 residues in the CDR3.

Incomplete CDR3 DNA: TGTGCCAGCAGCCCCCTCGGGTCAGGGGGCCACTATGGC. This sequence encodes CASSPLGSGGHYG. The whole CDR3 is CASSPLGSGGHYGYTF. The J gene is TRBJ1-2, the V gene TRBV3-1 (or the pseudogene TRBV3-2); 8 bases are a match to TRBD1. The DNA ends 3 residues before the CDR3 does, and the rest of the CDR3 is filled in from the germline J gene. Germline CDR1 LGHDT, CDR2 YNNKEL (reference sequence). The ends lost 4 bases at V and 3 bases at J; junction bases unmatched: 10. This CDR3 has 16 residues.

On this clone itself: With the read ending 3 residues before the CDR3 end, the germline J gene is used to fill in that end. This chain connects TRBV30 to TRBJ2-2; 7 bases align to TRBD1. V gave up 2 bases and J gave up 4 bases; unmatched junction bases: 7. Germline CDR1 and CDR2: GTSNPN and SVGIG (reference sequence). The CDR3 is 15 amino acids. The CDR3 sequence: CAWSTGWDSTGELFF. Incomplete CDR3 DNA: TGTGCCTGGAGTACCGGGTGGGACAGCACCGGGGAG.

With respect to this clone: The read finishes 3 residues shy of the CDR3 end, and the germline J gene is used to complete it. V and J are TRBV30 and TRBJ2-1; D gene unclear. Germline lookup yields CDR1 GTSNPN and CDR2 SVGIG (reference sequence). Between the trimmed V and J ends, which lost 2 bases and 5 bases, there was a span of 4 bases. The CDR3 length is 11 residues. The CDR3 DNA, read in part, is TGTGCCTGGAGTCCCGACAATGAG. It translates to CAWSPDNE. In full, the CDR3 reads CAWSPDNEQFF. Combining the CDR3 with reference TRBV30 and TRBJ2-1 gives the whole variable domain SQTIHQWPATLVQPVGSPLSLECTVEGTSNPNLYWYRQAAGRGLQLLFYSVGIGQISSEVPQNLSASRPQDRQFILSSKKLLLSDSGFYLCAWSPDNEQFFGPGTRLTVL.

The CDR3 is CASSLGARELYGYTF. The sequenced part of the CDR3 DNA is TGTGCCAGCAGCTTAGGGGCCAGGGAGCTATATGGC. The chain recombines TRBV7-3 with TRBJ1-2; TRBD1 might be the D (5 bases). The read ends 3 residues before the CDR3 terminus; that terminus is restored from the germline J gene. This CDR3 has 15 amino acids. The V end was cut by 2 bases, the J end by 5 bases, with 15 bases between. CDR1 and CDR2 from the germline V gene are SGHTA and FQGTGA.

On this clone: The CDR3 extends 3 residues past the end of the read, so its final part is completed from the germline J gene. The rearrangement uses TRBV20-1 and TRBJ1-5; possibly TRBD1 for D (5 bases). Per the germline V gene, CDR1 is DFQATT and CDR2 is SNEGSKA (reference sequence). V was trimmed by 5 bases and J by 6 bases, leaving 17 bases between them. The CDR3 is 14 residues long. CDR3 sequence: CSAERGVPGQPQHF. The CDR3 bases that were read are TGCAGTGCTGAGAGGGGCGTCCCCGGTCAGCCC.

About this clone itself: Read coverage stops 3 residues before the CDR3 terminus; the germline J gene supplies the remainder. This chain uses TRBV5-1 with TRBJ2-3, with a possible D match to TRBD1 (6 bases). The CDR3 has 15 residues. Germline V CDR1 and CDR2: SGHRS, YFSETQ. The part of the CDR3 DNA that was read is TGCGCCAGCAGCTTGGGTATAGACAGGTACCAGCCG. It yields the protein CASSLGIDRYQP. The full CDR3 protein is CASSLGIDRYQPQYF.

Regarding this clone: The CDR3 is cut off 3 residues early in the read; its end comes from the germline J gene. V and J are TRBV20-1 and TRBJ2-2, with no clear D. V lost 4 bases to trimming and J lost 7 bases, with 7 bases between them. Per germline, CDR1 DFQATT and CDR2 SNEGSKA (reference sequence). The CDR3 is 11 amino acids. The covered CDR3 bases are TGCAGTGCTACTTATATCGGGGAG. Its translation is CSATYIGE. The full CDR3 reads CSATYIGELFF.

Turning to this clone: The read falls 3 residues short of the CDR3 end, and the missing part is taken from the germline J gene. The chain uses TRBV7-3 and TRBJ1-2; D gene ambiguous. The germline V gene encodes CDR1 SGHTA and CDR2 FQGTGA. The CDR3 loop spans 15 amino acids. The CDR3 loop reads CASSGTSGIYNDYTF. The sequenced part of the CDR3 DNA is TGTGCCAGCAGCGGTACTAGCGGTATCTACAATGAC.

On this clone itself: The read ends 3 residues early relative to the CDR3; the germline J gene fills the gap. This chain connects TRBV6-2 or TRBV6-3 to TRBJ1-1; D ambiguous. The CDR3 totals 14 residues. Germline assignment: CDR1 MNHEY and CDR2 SVGEGT. V was shortened by 4 bases and J by 2 bases, with 11 bases between the two germline ends. CDR3 DNA, as far as it was read: TGTGCCAGCAGTTTCTTCGGGGTAAACACTGAA. It translates to CASSFFGVNTE. The CDR3 as a whole reads CASSFFGVNTEAFF.

In regard to this clone: The read stops 3 residues short of the end of the CDR3; the missing end is completed from the germline J gene. The V gene is TRBV7-3, the J gene TRBJ2-1; the match to TRBD2 covers 10 bases. V was pared by 5 bases and J by 2 bases, with 3 bases of the junction left unmatched. The CDR3 consists of 15 residues. The germline V gene has CDR1 SGHTA and CDR2 FQGTGA. The covered CDR3 bases are TGTGCCAGCAGCGCCACTAGCGGGGCCTACAATGAG. Translated, it gives CASSATSGAYNE. Given in full, the CDR3 is CASSATSGAYNEQFF.

Of note for this clone: The read gets to within 3 residues of the CDR3 end, and the germline J gene fills in the rest. The rearrangement joins TRBV6-1 to TRBJ2-2; no firm D call. Germline lookup yields CDR1 MNHNS and CDR2 SASEGT. CDR3 length: 11 residues. Trimming cost V 4 bases and J 7 bases, with 4 bases left between them. The CDR3 loop reads CASSAVGELFF. The CDR3 DNA, read in part, is TGTGCCAGCAGTGCAGTCGGGGAG.

The covered CDR3 bases are TGTGCCACCGGGCTGAGCTCCTACAATGAG. Amino acids: CATGLSSYNE. The full CDR3 protein reads CATGLSSYNEQFF. The chain uses TRBV24-1 and TRBJ2-1, with D uncertain. Coverage ceases 3 residues before the CDR3 finishes, and the germline J gene fills in the end. V gave up 9 bases and J gave up 0 bases, with 8 bases separating them. In germline, CDR1 is KGHDR, CDR2 SFDVKD. The CDR3 covers 13 residues.

The CDR3 DNA, read in part, is TGTGCCAGCAGTTTAGAAGGTTTGGACACCGGGGAG. As protein: CASSLEGLDTGE. The full CDR3 is CASSLEGLDTGELFF. V usage is TRBV28 and J usage is TRBJ2-2; no clear D gene. With the read ending 3 residues before the CDR3 end, the germline J gene is used to fill in that end. Germline CDR1 and CDR2: MDHEN and SYDVKM. V lost 2 bases and J lost 3, with 10 bases in between. The CDR3 is made up of 15 amino acids.

A note on this clone: The missing CDR3 end, 3 residues past where the read stops, is filled in from the germline J gene. The rearrangement joins TRBV2 to TRBJ1-2, with D possibly being TRBD1 (5 bases). This CDR3 region has 13 residues. The germline V gene has CDR1 SNHLY and CDR2 FYNNEI. CDR3 DNA, as far as it was read: TGTGCCAGCAGCAACCATGGGTCGGGGGAC. This encodes CASSNHGSGD. The entire CDR3 protein is CASSNHGSGDYTF.